The clone carrying this T cell receptor (beta chain) showed up many times. These data belong to a study of T cells in Graves' hyperthyroidism and ophthalmopathy. At the level of the study: Once the initial diagnosis was made, peripheral blood was obtained before any treatment.

The CDR3 totals 13 residues. The germline CDR1 and CDR2 sequences are SGHDN and FVKESK. V was clipped by 0 bases and J by 5 bases, with 7 bases between them. The study included ophthalmopathy patients with Clinical Activity Score at least 3, NOSPECS grade at least 4 and duration under 3 months. RNA transcripts yielded amplified TCR beta CDR3 regions. Carried out on the TCR CDR3, a first-round RT-PCR used the HTBI primer set. TCRdb ran MiXCR on the multiplex PCR reads and lists one entry per CDR3 protein. Here the sample spans 400,000 to 600,000 distinct CDR3 sequences, 15% to 20% being singletons. This TCR was sampled from a woman aged 30 to 39 with Graves' ophthalmopathy. Specimen: blood. The rearrangement links TRBV14 to TRBJ1-1; no clear D gene. CDR3 coding DNA: TGTGCCAGCAGCCAAGATCGCTTGACTGAAGCTTTCTTT. Its translation: CASSQDRLTEAFF.